Listed below are T cell receptor beta chains from one sample, sequenced in a study of T cell changes during pregnancy in multiple sclerosis. Data came from immunoSEQ multiplex PCR; TCRdb stores just in-frame clones and leaves some out. The top ten clones hold 10% to 13% of a sample with 25,000 to 35,000 clones, 85% to 90% of them seen once. Sequencing used CD8+ T cells from peripheral blood mononuclear cells, obtained in the second trimester of pregnancy. These receptors came from a female donor with multiple sclerosis, enrolled in a pregnancy study. The CDR3 runs from the conserved cysteine through the conserved F or W. D genes are given only for firm matches. Rows may omit the clone size; those that give it use once, few, many or a size class.

CDR3 length	V gene	clone size	J gene	D gene	CDR3 DNA	CDR3 protein
15	TRBV7-9	.	TRBJ2-7	.	TGTGCCAGCAGCTTAGAGGGGGACACTTCATACGAGCAGTACTTC	CASSLEGDTSYEQYF
15	TRBV10-3	few	TRBJ2-7	.	TGTGCCATCAGTGATCCGTCCCTACCACCTTACGAGCAGTACTTC	CAISDPSLPPYEQYF
15	TRBV7-2	.	TRBJ2-7	.	TGTGCCAGCAGCCTCGGTCACCCCTCTTACTACGAGCAGTACTTC	CASSLGHPSYYEQYF
15	TRBV7-6	.	TRBJ2-5	TRBD1	TGTGCCAGCAGCTCCCCTCGGACAGGGGACGAGACCCAGTACTTC	CASSSPRTGDETQYF
16	TRBV19	.	TRBJ1-5	TRBD1	TGTGCCAGTAGCCGACCCTCGGGACAGGGTAATCAGCCCCAGCATTTT	CASSRPSGQGNQPQHF
16	TRBV5-5	.	TRBJ1-5	TRBD1	TGTGCCAGCAGCCCCACAGGGGCGCCGCTCAATCAGCCCCAGCATTTT	CASSPTGAPLNQPQHF
17	TRBV7-3	.	TRBJ1-2	TRBD1	TGTGCCAGCAGCTTCCTTACCGGACAGGGGGTCGGCTATGGCTACACCTTC	CASSFLTGQGVGYGYTF
13	TRBV6-1	.	TRBJ2-7	.	TGTGCCAGCAGTGCCGCGGGCTCCTACGAGCAGTACTTC	CASSAAGSYEQYF
18	TRBV2	.	TRBJ2-1	.	TGTGCCAGCAGTGAATGGCCCCCTGCTAGCAGCACTTACAATGAGCAGTTCTTC	CASSEWPPASSTYNEQFF
13	TRBV7-6	once	TRBJ1-5	.	TGTGCCAGCAGCGAGCATAGCAATCAGCCCCAGCATTTT	CASSEHSNQPQHF
12	TRBV7-9	few	TRBJ1-1	.	TGTGCCAGCAGCTTAAGGGGGAATGAAGCTTTCTTT	CASSLRGNEAFF
16	TRBV5-1	.	TRBJ1-1	TRBD1	TGCGCCAGCAGTTCCTACAGGGGCGCAGGGAACACTGAAGCTTTCTTT	CASSSYRGAGNTEAFF
14	TRBV6-5	.	TRBJ2-7	.	TGTGCCAGCAGTTACGGACAGAATGAGTACGAGCAGTACTTC	CASSYGQNEYEQYF
14	TRBV27	.	TRBJ2-2	.	TGTGCCAGCAGTTCCAGGGGGAACACCGGGGAGCTGTTTTTT	CASSSRGNTGELFF
16	TRBV28	.	TRBJ2-4	TRBD1	TGTGCCAGCAGTTTTCGGACAGGAGTAGCCAAAAACATTCAGTACTTC	CASSFRTGVAKNIQYF
13	TRBV11-2	.	TRBJ2-7	TRBD1	TGTGCCAGCAGTTTGGACAGGGGAGACGAGCAGTACTTC	CASSLDRGDEQYF
17	TRBV11-2	once	TRBJ2-1	TRBD2	TGTGCCAGCAGCTTAGGAAGGACTAGCGGACCCTACAATGAGCAGTTCTTC	CASSLGRTSGPYNEQFF
15	TRBV6-4	.	TRBJ1-3	.	TGTGCCAGCAGTGCGGCATCAGGGCCCGGAAACACCATATATTTT	CASSAASGPGNTIYF
13	TRBV19	.	TRBJ1-5	.	TGTGCCAGTAGTATAGGGGGCTTGCAGCCCCAGCATTTT	CASSIGGLQPQHF
16	TRBV7-9	.	TRBJ1-3	TRBD1	TGTGCCAGCAGGGCGGCAGGGGGCTTGTACGGAAACACCATATATTTT	CASRAAGGLYGNTIYF
16	TRBV10-1	.	TRBJ2-2	.	TGCGCCAGCAGTGAGTGGGCAGGAACCAACACCGGGGAGCTGTTTTTT	CASSEWAGTNTGELFF
12	TRBV6-6	medium-sized	TRBJ2-3	.	TGTGCCAGCAGTCGAGACTCTTATACGCAGTATTTT	CASSRDSYTQYF
15	TRBV9	.	TRBJ2-1	TRBD2	TGTGCCAGCAGCGAGGATAGCGGGGGGGCCTTTGAGCAGTTCTTC	CASSEDSGGAFEQFF
16	TRBV7-8	.	TRBJ2-1	TRBD1	TGTGCCAGCAGCTCGCCGGGACAGGGGGTATACAATGAGCAGTTCTTC	CASSSPGQGVYNEQFF
13	TRBV7-9	.	TRBJ1-2	.	TGTGCCAGCAGCTTACCAAATAACTATGGCTACACCTTC	CASSLPNNYGYTF
17	TRBV5-1	.	TRBJ1-4	.	TGCGCCAGCAGCTTGGTGGGGGCTGAGAGGGTCGGCGAAAAACTGTTTTTT	CASSLVGAERVGEKLFF
13	TRBV5-1	.	TRBJ2-7	TRBD1	TGCGCCAGCAGCTGGGGACAGTCCTACGAGCAGTACTTC	CASSWGQSYEQYF
14	TRBV5-4	.	TRBJ1-1	.	TGTGCCAGCAGCTTTCCCGACTCGAACACTGAAGCTTTCTTT	CASSFPDSNTEAFF
13	TRBV4-1	.	TRBJ2-1	.	TGCGCCAGTAGAGGGCAGGGGAACAATGAGCAGTTCTTC	CASRGQGNNEQFF
11	TRBV20-1	.	TRBJ2-2	.	TGCAGTGCTTCCCGGAGCGGGGAGCTGTTTTTT	CSASRSGELFF
15	TRBV5-4	.	TRBJ2-1	TRBD2	TGTGCCAGCAGCTTGGCGCGGGAGCTCTACAATGAGCAGTTCTTC	CASSLARELYNEQFF
13	TRBV19	.	TRBJ2-1	.	TGTGCCAGTAGTAAGACTATCCTAAATGAGCAGTTCTTC	CASSKTILNEQFF
14	TRBV9	.	TRBJ2-7	.	TGTGCCAGCAGCGTAGGAACAGGGTATTACGAGCAGTACTTC	CASSVGTGYYEQYF
15	TRBV6-6	.	TRBJ1-2	TRBD1	TGTGCCAGCAGTTTGCGAACAACAGGGGTTCATGGCTACACCTTC	CASSLRTTGVHGYTF
18	TRBV5-1	.	TRBJ1-1	.	TGCGCCAGCAGCTTGAAGTTGTCAGGGGCGGGGGTGAACACTGAAGCTTTCTTT	CASSLKLSGAGVNTEAFF
15	TRBV19	.	TRBJ2-1	TRBD2	TGTGCCAGTAGTAGTAGCGGGATAGGCTACAATGAGCAGTTCTTC	CASSSSGIGYNEQFF
15	TRBV9	.	TRBJ1-1	.	TGTGCCAGCAGCCCTAGGACAGCTATGAACACTGAAGCTTTCTTT	CASSPRTAMNTEAFF
15	TRBV7-6	.	TRBJ1-5	TRBD1	TGTGCCAGCAGCTCCGGGACAGGGTCCCATCAGCCCCAGCATTTT	CASSSGTGSHQPQHF
15	TRBV10-3	.	TRBJ1-5	.	TGTGCCATCAGTGAGTCGGGGCAGGGGAACCAGCCCCAGCATTTT	CAISESGQGNQPQHF
13	TRBV11-2	.	TRBJ2-7	.	TGTGCCAGCAGCCCGAGGCCTACCTACGAGCAGTACTTC	CASSPRPTYEQYF
15	TRBV6-5	.	TRBJ1-2	.	TGTGCCAGCAGTTACTCGATGGCAGGGATGAAAGGCTACACCTTC	CASSYSMAGMKGYTF
15	TRBV27	many	TRBJ2-3	TRBD2	TGTGCCAGCAGTTTATGGGGACTAGTAAGGGATACGCAGTATTTT	CASSLWGLVRDTQYF
17	TRBV27	.	TRBJ2-2	TRBD2	TGTGCCAGCAGTCGGGGAAGCGGGAGGACTAGCACCGGGGAGCTGTTTTTT	CASSRGSGRTSTGELFF